Below, 15 T cell receptor beta chains from the same sample are listed, as sequenced in a study of shared clonotypes between healthy human individuals. Assay: immunoSEQ multiplex PCR; the TCRdb copy retains only in-frame clones and omits some. The table shows about 1,500,000 clones, with 95% to 97% occurring only once. Material: naive CD4+ T cells sorted from blood. Subset defined: CD45RA+ positively selected. The receptors derive from a man under 40 in good health.

This chain links TRBV5-1 with TRBJ1-2; 9 bases align to TRBD1. This CDR3 is 14 amino acids long. Germline V gives CDR1 SGHRS, CDR2 YFSETQ. Unmatched junction bases numbered 6, after V lost 4 bases and J lost 5 bases. The chain's CDR3 is CASSPKTGGYGYTF. The CDR3 bases are TGCGCCAGCAGCCCCAAGACAGGGGGTTATGGCTACACCTTC.

The rearrangement joins TRBV2 to TRBJ2-3, with a possible D match to TRBD2 (6 bases). The CDR3 spans 13 residues. From germline, CDR1 is SNHLY and CDR2 FYNNEI. The V gene lost 6 bases and the J gene lost 5 bases, with 12 bases spanning the gap. The CDR3 DNA is TGTGCCAGCAGCTGGTCGGGGGAAGATACGCAGTATTTT. This encodes CASSWSGEDTQYF.

This clone was detected only once. The chain combines TRBV27 with TRBJ2-7; 9 bases agree with TRBD1. This CDR3 comprises 15 residues. The germline V gene has CDR1 MNHEY and CDR2 SMNVEV (reference sequence). The ends lost 7 bases at V and 3 bases at J; junction bases unmatched: 10. The CDR3, as DNA: TGTGCCAGCAAGAACTTCGGGGGACAGGGCTACGAGCAGTACTTC. It translates to CASKNFGGQGYEQYF.

The V call is TRBV5-4, the J call TRBJ1-2, with D perhaps TRBD1 (5 bases). The CDR3 is made up of 13 amino acids. Germline V gene sequence: CDR1 SGHNT, CDR2 YYREEE (reference sequence). Trimming took 3 bases from V and 6 from J, leaving 12 bases between them. CDR3 protein: CASSSPGGNGYTF. CDR3 sequence (DNA): TGTGCCAGCAGCTCCCCCGGGGGAAATGGCTACACCTTC.

The chain recombines TRBV10-1 with TRBJ2-2; 8 bases map to TRBD1. The CDR3 is 16 amino acids. The V gene's germline CDR1 is WNHNN and CDR2 SYGVQD (reference sequence). Unmatched junction bases numbered 6, after V lost 3 bases and J lost 3 bases. CDR3 protein: CASSDRQGAHTGELFF. The CDR3 DNA follows: TGCGCCAGCAGTGATCGCCAGGGGGCGCACACCGGGGAGCTGTTTTTT.

The V call is TRBV9, the J call TRBJ2-5; no reliable D call. Germline CDR1 reads SGDLS; CDR2 reads YYNGEE. Trimming took 0 bases from V and 2 from J, leaving 14 bases between them. The length of the CDR3 is 16 residues. CDR3 DNA sequence: TGTGCCAGCAGCGTAGCTATCGACCTCTCACAAGAGACCCAGTACTTC. It is translated as CASSVAIDLSQETQYF.

The J gene is TRBJ2-3, the V gene TRBV10-2; D remains unclear. Germline V lookup: CDR1 WSHSY, CDR2 SAAADI. The V end lost 4 bases, the J end lost 4 bases, and 9 bases lay between the germline ends. This CDR3 contains 13 residues. The CDR3 DNA reads TGCGCCAGCAGTGCAGTGGGTCCAGATACGCAGTATTTT. Translating it yields CASSAVGPDTQYF.

V gene TRBV7-9 combines with J gene TRBJ1-2, with a weak D call TRBD1 (5 bases). Germline CDR1 SEHNR, CDR2 FQNEAQ (reference sequence). V was clipped by 5 bases and J by 4 bases, with 17 bases between them. CDR3 length equals 15 residues. For the CDR3, the DNA is TGTGCCAGCAGCGCCGGGACGGGTGAAACCTATGGCTACACCTTC. Amino acids: CASSAGTGETYGYTF.

The chain links TRBV9 to TRBJ2-7, with D possibly matching TRBD2 (6 bases). Germline values: CDR1 SGDLS, CDR2 YYNGEE. This CDR3 is built from 14 residues. V lost 2 bases to trimming and J lost 3 bases, with 12 bases between them. The CDR3 DNA reads as TGTGCCAGCAGCGTTAGGGACTCACACTACGAGCAGTACTTC. It yields the protein CASSVRDSHYEQYF.

This chain joins TRBV19 and TRBJ2-7; D is possibly TRBD1 (5 bases). Germline assignment: CDR1 LNHDA and CDR2 SQIVND (reference sequence). The V gene lost 1 base and the J gene lost 4 bases, with 14 bases spanning the gap. The CDR3 is made up of 15 amino acids. The CDR3 bases are TGTGCCAGTAGTATAGGTCCAACCTACAGGTACGAGCAGTACTTC. This gives the protein CASSIGPTYRYEQYF.

This clone has only one observation. The same CDR3 can be traced to other DNA sequences in this sample. This chain links TRBV5-1 with TRBJ2-6; D remains unclear. Per germline, CDR1 SGHRS and CDR2 YFSETQ. The CDR3 length is 15 residues. Trimming cost V 4 bases and J 0 bases, with 8 bases left between them. Here the CDR3 reads CASSLQVSGANVLTF. CDR3 DNA: TGCGCCAGCAGCCTTCAGGTCTCTGGGGCCAACGTCCTGACTTTC.

V and J are TRBV7-2 and TRBJ2-1, with a weak D call TRBD1 (5 bases). The V gene's germline CDR1 is SGHTA and CDR2 FQGNSA. The V end was cut by 5 bases, the J end by 0 bases, with 11 bases between. There are 15 residues in the CDR3. As DNA, the CDR3 is TGTGCCAGCAGCGAACAGGCCTTCTCCTACAATGAGCAGTTCTTC. Amino acid sequence: CASSEQAFSYNEQFF.

V and J are TRBV7-6 and TRBJ1-2; D remains ambiguous. With 1 base removed from V and 0 bases from J, the gap between germline ends came to 15 bases. CDR3 size: 17 residues. Germline V CDR1 and CDR2: SGHVS, FNYEAQ. DNA for the CDR3: TGTGCCAGCAGCTTAGGGGGTGTATTCAGTTCTAACTATGGCTACACCTTC. Protein sequence: CASSLGGVFSSNYGYTF.

CDR3 nucleotide sequence: TGTGCCAGCAGTGGCGGACAGGGCGTTCAGCCCCAGCATTTT. This gives the protein CASSGGQGVQPQHF. The rearrangement uses TRBV6-1 and TRBJ1-5, with 8 bases matching TRBD1. Trimming took 4 bases from V and 6 from J; bases not matched to a gene: 5. From germline, CDR1 is MNHNS and CDR2 SASEGT. The CDR3 is made up of 14 amino acids.

The V gene is TRBV29-1, the J gene TRBJ2-7; no firm D call. The CDR3 covers 16 residues. V was shortened by 2 bases and J by 3 bases, with 20 bases between the two germline ends. The germline V gene has CDR1 SQVTM and CDR2 ANQGSEA. Here the CDR3 reads CSVELSTGSLDYEQYF. As DNA, the CDR3 is TGCAGCGTTGAACTATCCACCGGTTCCCTGGACTACGAGCAGTACTTC.